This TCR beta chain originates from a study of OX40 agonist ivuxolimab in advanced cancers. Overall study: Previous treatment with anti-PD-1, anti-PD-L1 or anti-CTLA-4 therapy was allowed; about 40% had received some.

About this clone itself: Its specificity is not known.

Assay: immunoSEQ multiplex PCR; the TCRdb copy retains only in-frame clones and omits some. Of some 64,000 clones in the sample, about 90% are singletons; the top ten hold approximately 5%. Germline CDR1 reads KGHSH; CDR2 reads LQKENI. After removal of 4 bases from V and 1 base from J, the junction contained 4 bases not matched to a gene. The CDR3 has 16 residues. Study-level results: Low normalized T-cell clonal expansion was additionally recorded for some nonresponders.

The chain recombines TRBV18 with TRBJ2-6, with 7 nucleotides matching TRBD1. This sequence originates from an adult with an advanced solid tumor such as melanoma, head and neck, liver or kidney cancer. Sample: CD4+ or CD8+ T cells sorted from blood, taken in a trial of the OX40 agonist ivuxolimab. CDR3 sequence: CASSRDSLSGANVLTF. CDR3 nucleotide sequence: TGTGCCAGCTCACGGGACAGCTTGTCTGGGGCCAACGTCCTGACTTTC.